The source of this T cell receptor (beta chain) is a study of CD8+CD57+ T cells in acquired aplastic anemia. Study-level background: CD4+ and CD8+ cells, once sorted, gave DNA averaging approximately 3.4 ug. Study observations and caveats: It was found that twenty-nine CD8+ CDR3 sequences were shared between patients and controls.

The CDR3 length is 13 residues. J lost 10 bases, V lost 5 bases, and 4 bases had no gene match. Germline V gene data show CDR1 as SGHTA and CDR2 as FQGNSA. Patients who underwent sequencing had shown CD8+CD57+ cell expansion by flow cytometry. By the time of blood sampling, patients had still received no therapy. The template for TCR beta VDJ and CDR3 sequence profiling was genomic DNA. One entry per CDR3 protein, called by TCRdb with MiXCR from the reads. The sample includes roughly 500,000 distinct CDR3 sequences, roughly a third of them seen just once. There are many counts of this clonotype. Its target is not known.

The chain links TRBV7-2 to TRBJ1-6, with 8 positions matching TRBD1. Sequencing input: sorted CD4+, CD8+, or CD8+CD57+ T cells (not recorded which) from PBMCs. This TCR came from a human donor with aplastic anemia. The chain's CDR3 is CASSDRGGSPLHF. The CDR3 nucleotides are TGTGCCAGCAGCGACAGGGGAGGCTCACCCCTCCACTTT.